The clone carrying this T cell receptor beta chain was counted many times. Its matching antigen is unknown. RNA transcripts were the template for amplifying TCR beta CDR3 regions. Using the HTBI primer set, a first-round RT-PCR was run on the TCR CDR3. TCRdb re-called the multiplex PCR reads with MiXCR, one entry per CDR3 protein. In the table there are about 560,000 distinct CDR3 sequences, around a sixth of which are singletons. The hyperthyroidism patients had all been newly diagnosed, and their disease duration was under 2 months. Their ages ranged from 18 to 65 years. The data stem from a study of T cells in Graves' hyperthyroidism and ophthalmopathy. Study observations and caveats: The majority of expanded thyroid clonotypes above 0.001 also appeared in blood. A 13 V-J model separated ophthalmopathy from stable hyperthyroidism.

The specimen sequenced was blood. The clonotype comes from a woman aged 25 to 45 with Graves' hyperthyroidism.

For the CDR3, the DNA is TGTGCCAGCAGCGTTTTCGGCATAGCGTCAGATGAGCAGTTCTTC. Its translation: CASSVFGIASDEQFF. V is TRBV28 and J is TRBJ2-1, with D possibly TRBD2 on 5 matching bases. V lost 6 bases, J lost 8 bases, and 20 bases lay in between. The CDR3 has 15 amino acids. Germline V gene sequence: CDR1 MDHEN, CDR2 SYDVKM. The whole variable domain, remainder taken from reference TRBV28 and TRBJ2-1, is DVKVTQSSRYLVKRTGEKVFLECVQDMDHENMFWYRQDPGLGLRLIYFSYDVKMKEKGDIPEGYSVSREKKERFSLILESASTNQTSMYLCASSVFGIASDEQFFGPGTRLTVL.